This is a list of T cell receptor beta chains from one sample in a study of blood T cell repertoires in COVID-19. Only in-frame clones appear in the TCRdb table, and some are missing; sequencing was by immunoSEQ multiplex PCR. This sample has 150,000 to 200,000 clones; 88% occur once, and the top ten carry approximately 5.6%. Material: peripheral blood. The receptors come from a man aged 35 to 55 with active or convalescent COVID-19. Both conserved end residues are part of each CDR3. A D gene is named only where the DNA matches it firmly. Part of the rows lack a size; the others show once, few, many or a class for expanded clones.

d_gene: .; j_gene: TRBJ2-3; v_gene: TRBV5-1; abundance: .; CDR3nt: TGCGCCAGCAGTAGGGGTGGCGGCCCTAGCACAGATACGCAGTATTTT; CDR3aa: CASSRGGGPSTDTQYF
d_gene: TRBD1; j_gene: TRBJ1-5; v_gene: TRBV28; abundance: .; CDR3nt: TGTGCCAGCACCCCCGGGACAGTCAATCAGCCCCAGCATTTT; CDR3aa: CASTPGTVNQPQHF
d_gene: .; j_gene: TRBJ1-4; v_gene: TRBV3-1/TRBV3-2; abundance: .; CDR3nt: TGTGCCAGCAGCCAAGGGCTGCCCTTTGCAACTAATGAAAAACTGTTTTTT; CDR3aa: CASSQGLPFATNEKLFF
d_gene: .; j_gene: TRBJ2-7; v_gene: TRBV6-2/TRBV6-3; abundance: .; CDR3nt: TGTGCCAGCAGTTCAGGGGCGGGAGTCGACGAGCAGTACTTC; CDR3aa: CASSSGAGVDEQYF
d_gene: .; j_gene: TRBJ1-5; v_gene: TRBV6-5; abundance: .; CDR3nt: TGTGCCAGCAGTTACTCGATTAGTAGCAATCAGCCCCAGCATTTT; CDR3aa: CASSYSISSNQPQHF
d_gene: TRBD1; j_gene: TRBJ2-7; v_gene: TRBV27; abundance: .; CDR3nt: TGTGCCAGCAGCCACGACTTTACAGGGGGCCTTTCCGAGCAGTACTTC; CDR3aa: CASSHDFTGGLSEQYF
d_gene: .; j_gene: TRBJ1-2; v_gene: TRBV7-2; abundance: .; CDR3nt: TGTGCCAGCAGCTTAGAGGCGGGTGGCTACACCTTC; CDR3aa: CASSLEAGGYTF
d_gene: TRBD1; j_gene: TRBJ1-6; v_gene: TRBV6-5; abundance: few; CDR3nt: TGTGCCACTACAGGGGGAATAAGCGATTCACCCCTCCACTTT; CDR3aa: CATTGGISDSPLHF
d_gene: TRBD1; j_gene: TRBJ1-2; v_gene: TRBV19; abundance: .; CDR3nt: TGTGCCAGTAGTATGACAGGGGCATATGGCTACACCTTC; CDR3aa: CASSMTGAYGYTF
d_gene: .; j_gene: TRBJ1-2; v_gene: TRBV10-3; abundance: .; CDR3nt: TGTGCCACAGGAGAAACAGGAGATTATGGCTACACCTTC; CDR3aa: CATGETGDYGYTF
d_gene: TRBD1; j_gene: TRBJ1-5; v_gene: TRBV28; abundance: .; CDR3nt: TGTGCCAGCAGTCCCTCCGGACAGGGGGGATATAGCAATCAGCCCCAGCATTTT; CDR3aa: CASSPSGQGGYSNQPQHF
d_gene: TRBD1; j_gene: TRBJ1-2; v_gene: TRBV3-1/TRBV3-2; abundance: .; CDR3nt: TGTGCCAGCAGCCAAGGCGGACAGGGGTATGGCTACACCTTC; CDR3aa: CASSQGGQGYGYTF
d_gene: .; j_gene: TRBJ1-1; v_gene: TRBV11-3; abundance: .; CDR3nt: TGTGCCAGCAGCTTAGCAGGTCAGGGTAACACTGAAGCTTTCTTT; CDR3aa: CASSLAGQGNTEAFF
d_gene: .; j_gene: TRBJ1-3; v_gene: TRBV6-6; abundance: .; CDR3nt: TGTGCCAGCAGTCGTCCGCCTATAGGGCAGGGTGCGTTAAACACCATATATTTT; CDR3aa: CASSRPPIGQGALNTIYF
d_gene: TRBD1; j_gene: TRBJ1-5; v_gene: TRBV2; abundance: .; CDR3nt: TGTGCCAGCAGCTTAACCTCCGGGACAGGGGGGAATCAGCCCCAGCATTTT; CDR3aa: CASSLTSGTGGNQPQHF
d_gene: .; j_gene: TRBJ2-2; v_gene: TRBV4-1; abundance: .; CDR3nt: TGCGCCAGCAGCCCTTCCTCTACCGGGGAGCTGTTTTTT; CDR3aa: CASSPSSTGELFF
d_gene: TRBD2; j_gene: TRBJ2-1; v_gene: TRBV4-1; abundance: .; CDR3nt: TGCGCCAGCAGCCAGGCGGGAGGACAGAAATCGAAGACGTTCTTC; CDR3aa: CASSQAGGQKSKTFF